Given below is one T cell receptor beta chain in context. Its antigen remains unknown. Data came from immunoSEQ multiplex PCR; TCRdb stores just in-frame clones and leaves some out. The sample consists of 2 million to 2.5 million clones, nearly 97% of them appearing once. Trimming cost V 1 base and J 7 bases; bases outside gene matches: 11. Germline V gene sequence: CDR1 LGHNT, CDR2 FRNRAP. CDR3 length equals 17 residues. The sample originates from a study of shared clonotypes between healthy human individuals. Broader study findings: The study found lower generation probabilities in non-shared clonotypes than in those shared by all four donors.

The sequencing sample was made of naive CD4+ T cells sorted from blood. Noted subset: CD45RA+ positively selected. This sequence was found in a man aged 18-30 years in good health. The J gene is TRBJ1-2, the V gene TRBV12-5; 11 bases align to TRBD1. Here the CDR3 reads CASGLAPGTGGFGGYTF. The CDR3 nucleotides read TGTGCTAGTGGTTTGGCCCCCGGGACAGGGGGATTCGGTGGCTACACCTTC.